The table lists the clone carrying this T cell receptor (beta chain) with a few counts. Its target is unknown. This sample is part of a study of T cells in Graves' hyperthyroidism and ophthalmopathy. Study-level points and caveats: Ophthalmopathy and stable hyperthyroidism were told apart by a 13 V-J model.

It was RNA transcripts that yielded the amplified TCR beta CDR3 regions. HTBI primers drove first-round RT-PCR of the TCR CDR3. Via MiXCR, TCRdb re-called the multiplex PCR reads, giving one row per CDR3 protein. This table holds some 490,000 distinct CDR3 sequences, approximately 16% found once. The ends were cut back, 7 bases at V and 3 bases at J, with 22 bases in the middle. The CDR3 runs to 16 residues. Germline V gene lookup returns CDR1 LNHDA and CDR2 SQIVND (reference sequence). Uncontrolled infection, other autoimmune disease, pregnancy or lactation led to exclusion. The sequence was collected from a woman in her twenties or thirties with Graves' ophthalmopathy. Sequencing used blood. The rearrangement uses TRBV19 and TRBJ2-7; the D gene is possibly TRBD2 (6 bases). This CDR3 reads CASKPQGAGPLYEQYF. The CDR3 bases are TGTGCCAGTAAGCCCCAGGGAGCGGGCCCTCTCTACGAGCAGTACTTC.